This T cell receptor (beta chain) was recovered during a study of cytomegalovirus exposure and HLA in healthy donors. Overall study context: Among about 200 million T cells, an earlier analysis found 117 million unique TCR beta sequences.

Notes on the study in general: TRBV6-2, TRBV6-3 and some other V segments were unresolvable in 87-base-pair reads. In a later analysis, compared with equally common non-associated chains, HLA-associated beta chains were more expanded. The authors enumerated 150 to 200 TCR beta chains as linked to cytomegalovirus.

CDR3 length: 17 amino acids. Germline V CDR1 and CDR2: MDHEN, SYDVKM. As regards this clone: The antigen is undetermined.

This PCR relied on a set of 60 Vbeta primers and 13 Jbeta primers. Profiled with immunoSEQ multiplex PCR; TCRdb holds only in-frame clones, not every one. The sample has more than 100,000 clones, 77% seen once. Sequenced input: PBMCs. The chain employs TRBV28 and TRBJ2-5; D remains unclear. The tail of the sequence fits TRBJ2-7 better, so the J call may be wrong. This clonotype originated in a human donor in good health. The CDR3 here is CASSEVQWLELKAEQYF. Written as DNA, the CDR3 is TGTGCCAGCAGTGAAGTCCAGTGGCTAGAGCTAAAGGCCGAGCAGTACTTC.